In its sample, the clone carrying this TCR beta chain was seen many times. The sample comes from a study of low-dose radiotherapy and immunotherapy resistance in tumors. Study as a whole: Patients took oral aspirin 300 mg daily for four cycles from cycle 1 day 1.

The junction had 9 bases not matched to a gene; V was cut back by 2 bases and J by 3 bases. The CDR3 length is 15 residues. CDR1 is DFQATT, CDR2 SNEGSKA, per germline (reference sequence). Stated time point: before trial treatment. Treatment of the donors consisted of nivolumab and ipilimumab (plus aspirin, low-dose cyclophosphamide and low-dose radiotherapy). cDNA synthesis used a TRAV/TRBV-specific primer set for both chains. Over approximately 19 PCR cycles, TCRs were amplified from a constant-region primer and V-primer adapter. One entry per CDR3 protein, called by TCRdb with MiXCR from the reads. The sample has 65,000 to 95,000 distinct CDR3 sequences, 15% to 20% seen once.

This chain uses TRBV20-1 with TRBJ1-1; TRBD1 matches at 7 bases. This clonotype was obtained from a male donor with prostate cancer. The sequences come from PBMCs, collected before treatment. In DNA form, the CDR3 reads TGCAGTGCTAGACGCGACAGGGTTGAGTACACTGAAGCTTTCTTT. It yields the protein CSARRDRVEYTEAFF.